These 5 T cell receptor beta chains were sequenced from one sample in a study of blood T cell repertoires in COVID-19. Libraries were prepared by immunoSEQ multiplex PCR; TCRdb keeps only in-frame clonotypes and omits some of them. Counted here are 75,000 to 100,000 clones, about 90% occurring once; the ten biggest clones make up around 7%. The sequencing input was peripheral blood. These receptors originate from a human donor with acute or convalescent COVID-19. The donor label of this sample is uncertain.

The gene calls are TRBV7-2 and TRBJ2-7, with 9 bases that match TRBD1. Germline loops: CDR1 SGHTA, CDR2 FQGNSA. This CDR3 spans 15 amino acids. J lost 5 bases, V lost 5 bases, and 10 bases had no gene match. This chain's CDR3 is CASSPSTGGYNEQYF. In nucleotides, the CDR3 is TGTGCCAGCAGCCCCTCCACAGGGGGCTACAACGAGCAGTACTTC.

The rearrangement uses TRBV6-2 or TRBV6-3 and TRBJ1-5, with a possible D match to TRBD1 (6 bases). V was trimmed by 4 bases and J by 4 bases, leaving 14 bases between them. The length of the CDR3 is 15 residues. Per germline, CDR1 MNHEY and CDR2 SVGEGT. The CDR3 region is CASSFVPDSNQPQHF. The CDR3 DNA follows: TGTGCCAGCAGTTTCGTTCCGGACAGTAATCAGCCCCAGCATTTT.

CDR3 amino acids: CASSQVYQGSANTEAFF. CDR3 DNA: TGCGCCAGCAGCCAAGTCTACCAGGGTAGTGCGAACACTGAAGCTTTCTTT. The rearrangement uses TRBV4-1 and TRBJ1-1; the D gene is possibly TRBD1 (5 bases). Trimming took 1 base from V and 1 from J, leaving 16 bases between them. The CDR3 has 17 residues. CDR1 MGHRA and CDR2 YSYEKL come from the germline V gene.

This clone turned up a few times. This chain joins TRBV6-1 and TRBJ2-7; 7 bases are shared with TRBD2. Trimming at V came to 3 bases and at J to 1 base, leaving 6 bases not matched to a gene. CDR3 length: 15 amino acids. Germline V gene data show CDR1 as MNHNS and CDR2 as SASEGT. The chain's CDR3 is CASSEGGSRSYEQYF. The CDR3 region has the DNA TGTGCCAGCAGTGAGGGGGGGTCTCGATCCTACGAGCAGTACTTC.

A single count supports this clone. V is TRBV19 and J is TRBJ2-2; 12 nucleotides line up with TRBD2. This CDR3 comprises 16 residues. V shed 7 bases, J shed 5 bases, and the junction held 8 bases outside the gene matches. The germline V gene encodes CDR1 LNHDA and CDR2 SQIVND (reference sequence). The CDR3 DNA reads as TGTGCCAGTACTGACGGACTAGCGGGGACTACCGGGGAGCTGTTTTTT. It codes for CASTDGLAGTTGELFF. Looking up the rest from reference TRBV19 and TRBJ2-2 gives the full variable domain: DGGITQSPKYLFRKEGQNVTLSCEQNLNHDAMYWYRQDPGQGLRLIYYSQIVNDFQKGDIAEGYSVSREKKESFPLTVTSAQKNPTAFYLCASTDGLAGTTGELFFGEGSRLTVL.